The clone carrying this T cell receptor beta chain was detected only a few times. There are 14 residues in the CDR3. The entry originates in a study of patients and donors after allogeneic stem cell transplantation. In TCRdb, the RT-PCR reads were re-called with MiXCR into one record per CDR3 protein. The sample includes about 960,000 distinct CDR3 sequences, about 20% of them seen just once. Sequencing was carried out using blood, either unsorted or a sorted T cell fraction (not recorded which). The V gene is TRBV21-1, the J gene TRBJ2-7; no check of the table's D call, TRBD1, against the DNA was made. TRBV21-1 is given as a pseudogene. This sequence was found in a human donor who was either an allogeneic HSCT recipient or a stem cell or donor lymphocyte infusion donor (not recorded which). It is not recorded whose cells these are; they may come from a transplant donor. CDR3 coding DNA: TGTGCCAGCAGCAAAGACTACAGGGACCACGAGCAGTACTTC. Amino acids: CASSKDYRDHEQYF.